The rows below give T cell receptor beta chains drawn from one sample of a study of T-cell memory formation after mild COVID-19. TCRdb itself ran the 5' RACE reads through MiXCR, one entry per CDR3 protein. The sample has some 350,000 distinct CDR3 sequences, 10% to 15% seen once. The sequencing input was PBMCs or a T cell subset sorted from them (not recorded which). The receptors were sampled from a man aged 18-30 years who had mild COVID-19 (a few samples of this study predate the infection). Cell type and time point are not known. Each CDR3 is given with its conserved first and last residue. D genes are given only for firm matches. The listing skips clone size in some rows; elsewhere it reads once, few, many or a size class.

clone_size	d_call	j_call	v_call	cdr3_nt	cdr3_aa
NA	NA	TRBJ1-1	TRBV2	TGTGCCAGCCCCCCGGAGGGGCGGCCAGAAGCTTTCTTT	CASPPEGRPEAFF
NA	NA	TRBJ2-1	TRBV27	TGTGCCAGCAGTTTTCCCGACAATGAGCAGTTCTTC	CASSFPDNEQFF
few	NA	TRBJ2-1	TRBV7-2	TGTGCCAGCAGCTTAAACGCCCCGAACAATGAGCAGTTCTTC	CASSLNAPNNEQFF
many	NA	TRBJ1-2	TRBV5-5	TGTGCCAGCATGCCAGGGAACTATGGCTACACCTTC	CASMPGNYGYTF
few	TRBD1	TRBJ1-4	TRBV7-2	TGTGCCAGCAGCCCCAAGGACAGGGGGTCTAGAGAAAAACTGTTTTTT	CASSPKDRGSREKLFF
NA	NA	TRBJ1-6	TRBV6-6	TGTGCCACCCAAACAACGTTTCAATCACCCCTCCACTTT	CATQTTFQSPLHF
many	NA	TRBJ2-2	TRBV7-6	TGTGCCAGCAGCTTAACGAGCGCCACCGGGGAGCTGTTTTTT	CASSLTSATGELFF
NA	NA	TRBJ1-2	TRBV5-1	TGCGCCAGCAGCTCGGGTTTGGGGAAGTCTGGCTACACCTTC	CASSSGLGKSGYTF
NA	NA	TRBJ2-1	TRBV5-1	TGCGCCAGCAGCTTTTCTGCGGGACAGACCTACAATGAGCAGTTCTTC	CASSFSAGQTYNEQFF
NA	NA	TRBJ2-5	TRBV7-9	TGTGCCAGCAGCTCGGGGAGCGAGGAGACCCAGTACTTC	CASSSGSEETQYF
NA	TRBD1	TRBJ2-1	TRBV29-1	TGCAGCGCTCCGGGACAGGGGGCGGTCCGGGGGCAGTTCTTC	CSAPGQGAVRGQFF
few	TRBD1	TRBJ2-7	TRBV2	TGTGCCAGCAGTGCGTCCGGGACAGCTTCCTACGAGCAGTACTTC	CASSASGTASYEQYF
few	NA	TRBJ1-6	TRBV7-3	TGTGCCAGCACGGCGGGGGGCGCGGGTTCACCCCTCCACTTT	CASTAGGAGSPLHF
few	NA	TRBJ1-2	TRBV20-1	TGCAGTGTTTGGGGCTCCTCCCTGTGCGGCTACACCTTC	CSVWGSSLCGYTF
few	NA	TRBJ1-3	TRBV12-3/TRBV12-4	TGTGCCAGCAGTTTACCCGGCAGGACTGGAAACACCATATATTTT	CASSLPGRTGNTIYF
few	TRBD1	TRBJ1-1	TRBV5-1	TGCGCCAGCAGCATAACAGGGGTAAACACTGAAGCTTTCTTT	CASSITGVNTEAFF
NA	NA	TRBJ2-1	TRBV7-9	TGTGCCAGCAGCGTGGTCTACAATGAGCAGTTCTTC	CASSVVYNEQFF
few	NA	TRBJ1-2	TRBV2	TGTGCCAGCAGGTACACCGTGACAGCGGGTGGCTACACCTTC	CASRYTVTAGGYTF
NA	NA	TRBJ1-1	TRBV15	TGTGCCACCAGCAGAATGGAGTACACTGAAGCTTTCTTT	CATSRMEYTEAFF
NA	TRBD1	TRBJ2-7	TRBV7-9	TGTGCCAGCACTTCCGGGACAGCCTACGAGCAGTACTTC	CASTSGTAYEQYF
NA	NA	TRBJ2-1	TRBV2	TGTGCCAGCGTCTTCGGTAGTTCCAATGAGCAGTTCTTC	CASVFGSSNEQFF
NA	NA	TRBJ2-5	TRBV7-8	TGTGCCAGCAGCCTAGGCTGGGGGCTACGGGAGACCCAGTACTTC	CASSLGWGLRETQYF
few	NA	TRBJ1-1	TRBV2	TGTGCCAGTGCACGGGATTTAAGACTCACTGAAGCTTTCTTT	CASARDLRLTEAFF
few	TRBD1	TRBJ1-6	TRBV2	TGTGCCAGCAGTGAATTAGGGGGCAGGGATTCACCCCTCCACTTT	CASSELGGRDSPLHF
few	NA	TRBJ2-5	TRBV6-1	TGTGCCAGCGAGGAGGGCCTGGGGCCCTACCAAGAGACCCAGTACTTC	CASEEGLGPYQETQYF